Presented here are 15 T cell receptor beta chains from one specimen sequenced in a study of blood T cell repertoires in COVID-19. Sequencing was performed with immunoSEQ multiplex PCR; in TCRdb, only in-frame clones are kept and a portion is missing. This sample has some 350,000 clones, with 85% to 90% found just once. Sequenced: peripheral blood. The origin of the receptors is a man younger than 30 with active or convalescent COVID-19.

Only one count was recorded for this clone. This chain connects TRBV19 to TRBJ1-5, with D perhaps TRBD1 (6 bases). With 5 bases removed from V and 8 bases from J, the gap between germline ends came to 22 bases. Per the germline V gene, CDR1 is LNHDA and CDR2 is SQIVND (reference sequence). The CDR3 is made up of 16 amino acids. The CDR3, as DNA: TGTGCCAGTAGTTTAACAGGGCTCCAGACCTATGAGCCCCAGCATTTT. It is translated as CASSLTGLQTYEPQHF. Variable domain in full (rest from reference TRBV19 and TRBJ1-5): DGGITQSPKYLFRKEGQNVTLSCEQNLNHDAMYWYRQDPGQGLRLIYYSQIVNDFQKGDIAEGYSVSREKKESFPLTVTSAQKNPTAFYLCASSLTGLQTYEPQHFGDGTRLSIL.

The gene calls are TRBV10-3 and TRBJ2-7; tentatively, D is TRBD2 (5 bases). The V gene lost 10 bases and the J gene lost 1 base, with 17 bases spanning the gap. The length of the CDR3 is 14 residues. CDR1 and CDR2 from the germline V gene are ENHRY and SYGVKD. DNA of the CDR3: TGTGCCAGCCAGGAGGTGATAGGGTCCTACGAGCAGTACTTC. This gives the protein CASQEVIGSYEQYF.

The J gene is TRBJ2-5, the V gene TRBV18; no reliable D call. Germline loops: CDR1 KGHSH, CDR2 LQKENI. The CDR3 runs to 14 residues. Trimming pared 3 bases from V and 4 bases from J, leaving 12 bases between. The CDR3, as DNA: TGTGCCAGCTCACCTTCTGGCCCGGGAGAGACCCAGTACTTC. Protein sequence: CASSPSGPGETQYF.

This chain links TRBV5-6 with TRBJ1-2; 8 positions agree with TRBD1. With 3 bases clipped from V and 12 bases from J, the junction kept 19 bases outside the gene matches. Germline assignment: CDR1 SGHDT and CDR2 YYEEEE. CDR3 length: 16 amino acids. In DNA, the CDR3 is TGTGCCAGCAGCTCAGCACCGACAGGGGTCGGGAGAAAGGACACCTTC. Amino acid sequence: CASSSAPTGVGRKDTF.

The chain couples TRBV9 to TRBJ2-7; 12 positions match TRBD1. Germline trimming cut 0 bases from V and 7 bases from J; bases unmatched to any gene: 5. This CDR3 is 15 amino acids long. The germline V gene has CDR1 SGDLS and CDR2 YYNGEE. The CDR3 reads CASSVAGQGAREQYF. The DNA of the CDR3 is TGTGCCAGCAGCGTAGCGGGACAGGGGGCGCGTGAGCAGTACTTC.

V usage is TRBV12-3 or TRBV12-4 and J usage is TRBJ2-2, with D perhaps TRBD1 (5 bases). Between the trimmed V and J ends, which lost 5 bases and 7 bases, there was a span of 8 bases. This CDR3 has 12 amino acids. The CDR3 here is CASSRTRGELFF. For the CDR3, the DNA is TGTGCCAGCAGTAGGACACGCGGGGAGCTGTTTTTT.

The J gene is TRBJ1-1, the V gene TRBV29-1, with D unclear. V shed 5 bases and J shed 6 bases, with 7 bases lying between them. Germline CDR1 and CDR2: SQVTM and ANQGSEA. The CDR3 is 10 residues long. The CDR3 reads CSVQASEAFF. CDR3 coding DNA: TGCAGCGTTCAAGCGTCTGAAGCTTTCTTT.

The chain has TRBV4-1 and TRBJ2-7, with 10 positions matching TRBD1. This CDR3 region has 15 residues. Germline CDR1 MGHRA, CDR2 YSYEKL. J gave up 3 bases and V 2 bases, and 4 bases lay outside the gene matches. The CDR3 loop is CASSQSRDRGYEQYF. CDR3 nucleotide sequence: TGCGCCAGCAGCCAATCACGGGACAGGGGCTACGAGCAGTACTTC.

The chain combines TRBV11-3 with TRBJ1-1; D gene uncertain. The germline CDR1 and CDR2 sequences are SGHNT and YENEEA. This CDR3 spans 14 amino acids. V shed 2 bases and J shed 1 base, with 8 bases lying between them. The CDR3 DNA reads as TGTGCCAGCAGCTTACTGGGCCCGAACACTGAAGCTTTCTTT. Encoded protein: CASSLLGPNTEAFF.

J is TRBJ1-1 and V is TRBV7-9; D is unclear. Trimming removed 0 bases from V and 2 bases from J, with 4 bases in between. The germline V gene has CDR1 SEHNR and CDR2 FQNEAQ (reference sequence). The CDR3 consists of 13 residues. Here the CDR3 DNA reads TGTGCCAGCAGCTTAGCGGCAAACACTGAAGCTTTCTTT. Encoded protein: CASSLAANTEAFF.

The V call is TRBV10-2, the J call TRBJ2-7; possible D gene TRBD1, 6 bases. CDR3 length: 16 residues. V was clipped by 2 bases and J by 5 bases, with 19 bases between them. Germline lookup yields CDR1 WSHSY and CDR2 SAAADI. CDR3 sequence: CASSELRGQLGNEQYF. The CDR3 coding sequence is TGCGCCAGCAGTGAGCTCCGAGGACAGCTTGGCAACGAGCAGTACTTC.

This clone was detected once. This sequence joins TRBV4-3 and TRBJ1-4; tentative D call: TRBD1 (5 bases). In germline, CDR1 is LGHNA, CDR2 YSLEER. The V end was cut by 1 base, the J end by 5 bases, with 11 bases between. This CDR3 comprises 15 residues. As DNA, the CDR3 is TGCGCCAGCAGCCAAGTGGGGGAGGGGAATGAAAAACTGTTTTTT. Amino acids: CASSQVGEGNEKLFF.

The V gene is TRBV6-5, the J gene TRBJ2-7; D is unclear. V lost 0 bases to trimming and J lost 0 bases, with 12 bases between them. The length of the CDR3 is 16 residues. Germline values: CDR1 MNHEY, CDR2 SVGAGI. The CDR3: CASSYSTSRRSYEQYF. CDR3 in DNA: TGTGCCAGCAGTTACTCGACATCTCGGCGCTCCTACGAGCAGTACTTC.

The rearrangement joins TRBV6-2 or TRBV6-3 to TRBJ1-1; no firm D call. The CDR3 contains 13 residues. The germline V gene has CDR1 MNHEY and CDR2 SVGEGT. The V end was cut by 2 bases, the J end by 2 bases, with 6 bases between. The CDR3 sequence: CASSYPENTEAFF. The DNA for the CDR3 is TGTGCCAGCAGTTACCCAGAAAACACTGAAGCTTTCTTT.

Worth noting for this clone: The junction differs from germline at one of its ends, possibly a read error. V is TRBV7-9 and J is TRBJ2-7; 8 nucleotides match TRBD1. The CDR3 length is 11 residues. Germline V gene sequence: CDR1 SEHNR, CDR2 FQNEAQ (reference sequence). CDR3 DNA sequence: TGTGCCAGCAGCAACCGGGACAGGTTCCAATTC. It translates to CASSNRDRFQF. Full variable domain (rest looked up from reference TRBV7-9 and TRBJ2-7): DTGVSQNPRHKITKRGQNVTFRCDPISEHNRLYWYRQTLGQGPEFLTYFQNEAQLEKSRLLSDRFSAERPKGSFSTLEIQRTEQGDSAMYLCASSNRDRFQFGPGTRLTVT.